This is a list of T cell receptor beta chains from one sample in a study of T cells in Graves' hyperthyroidism and ophthalmopathy. One entry per CDR3 protein, called by TCRdb with MiXCR from the multiplex PCR reads. The sample has about 520,000 distinct CDR3 sequences; less than 25% are singletons. Sequencing was carried out using blood. The receptors come from a woman in her thirties with Graves' ophthalmopathy. The CDR3 runs from the conserved cysteine through the conserved F or W. Each record gives: clone size, V gene, D gene, J gene, CDR3 DNA, CDR3 protein. D genes are given only for firm matches. Only part of the rows carry a size: once, few, many, or a class if the clone is expanded.

once,TRBV20-1,-,TRBJ1-2,TGCAGTGCTAGACAGTGGTCAGGCATCTATGGCTACACCTTC,CSARQWSGIYGYTF
many,TRBV11-2,-,TRBJ1-1,TGTGCCAGCAGCCCAATGAAAGGGCCGAACACTGAAGCTTTCTTT,CASSPMKGPNTEAFF
-,TRBV27,-,TRBJ1-2,TGTGCCGGCAGTTTTACCCGACTTGGCGGCTACACCTTC,CAGSFTRLGGYTF
many,TRBV12-3/TRBV12-4,TRBD1,TRBJ1-1,TGTGCCAGCAGTTCAAGCCCGGGACAGCCCGCTGAAGCTTTCTTT,CASSSSPGQPAEAFF
few,TRBV2,-,TRBJ2-7,TGTGCCAGCAGTGAAGCGCGGTACTACTCCTACGAGCAGTACTTC,CASSEARYYSYEQYF
few,TRBV20-1,-,TRBJ1-1,TGCAGTGCTAGAGATATGGGGGGCGGAGGCACTGAAGCTTTCTTT,CSARDMGGGGTEAFF
many,TRBV7-4,-,TRBJ1-2,-,CASSLAGTPTGYGYTFGNGYTF
-,TRBV6-1,TRBD2,TRBJ2-7,TGTGCCAGCAGGAAAGGACTAGCGGGAGTCGGCTCCTACGAGCAGTACTTC,CASRKGLAGVGSYEQYF
few,TRBV4-3,-,TRBJ1-6,TGCGCCAGCAGCCATGAGGGGGGCTCAGATAATTCACCCCTCCACTTT,CASSHEGGSDNSPLHF
-,TRBV20-1,-,TRBJ1-5,TGCAGTGCAAACGACAAGTATAGCAATCAGCCCCAGCATTTT,CSANDKYSNQPQHF
many,TRBV28,TRBD1,TRBJ2-7,TGTGCCAGCAGTTTAGTGGGACAGGGGCTCGAGCAGTACTTC,CASSLVGQGLEQYF
-,TRBV30,-,TRBJ1-6,TGTGCCTGGAGTTCGGTCAAATCACCCCTCCACTTT,CAWSSVKSPLHF